Presented here are 24 T cell receptor beta chains from one specimen sequenced in a study of vaccination effects on CD4 cells after COVID-19. Their target antigens are unknown. Antigen-specific CD4+ T cells expanded by the ViraFEST assay with viral peptide pools were then sequenced. The authors isolated CD4+ T cells after ten to eleven days of culture. All participants had two doses of either the BNT162b2 or mRNA-1273 vaccine. Only in-frame clones appear in the TCRdb table, and some are missing; sequencing was by immunoSEQ multiplex PCR. The sample records more than 35,000 clones, approximately 84% being singletons. The specimen was CD4+ T cells from PBMCs cultured with HCoV-NL63 spike peptides, collected after COVID-19 vaccination. These receptors came from a human donor who received a COVID-19 vaccine. Some clones in this sample may be carry-over from other donors' samples.

The chain recombines TRBV7-2 with TRBJ1-2, with no clear D. This CDR3 region has 13 residues. Trimming left V 5 bases short and J 1 base short, with 8 bases between. Germline V gene data show CDR1 as SGHTA and CDR2 as FQGNSA. The CDR3 here is CASSPQSNYGYTF. CDR3 nucleotide sequence: TGTGCCAGCAGCCCCCAAAGTAACTATGGCTACACCTTC.

The V and J genes are TRBV6-5 and TRBJ2-1, with 12 bases fitting TRBD2. The length of the CDR3 is 14 residues. Germline trimming cut 6 bases from V and 15 bases from J; bases unmatched to any gene: 12. Per the germline V gene, CDR1 is MNHEY and CDR2 is SVGAGI. The CDR3 spells CASSITSGGPVLFF. DNA for the CDR3: TGTGCCAGCAGCATCACTAGCGGGGGGCCCGTTCTGTTCTTC.

The chain carries TRBV2 and TRBJ2-5; D may be TRBD2 (7 bases). CDR1 is SNHLY, CDR2 FYNNEI, per germline. The length of the CDR3 is 17 residues. Trimming cost V 8 bases and J 0 bases, with 22 bases left between them. Here the CDR3 DNA reads TGTGCCAGCGTCCCGGGGTATCCGGGGGGCTACCAAGAGACCCAGTACTTC. It is translated as CASVPGYPGGYQETQYF.

The chain uses TRBV21-1 and TRBJ2-2; the listed D gene, TRBD1, was not tested against the DNA. TRBV21-1 is recorded as a pseudogene. The CDR3 extends over 17 amino acids. The DNA for the CDR3 is TGTGCCAGCAGCAAGACAGGTGGGACACCGAACACCGGGGAGCTGTTTTTT. This sequence encodes CASSKTGGTPNTGELFF.

The chain links TRBV6-5 to TRBJ1-5; a possible D gene is TRBD1 (6 bases). The V gene's germline CDR1 is MNHEY and CDR2 SVGAGI. Trimming removed 6 bases from V and 7 bases from J, with 13 bases in between. CDR3 size: 13 residues. DNA of the CDR3: TGTGCCAGCAGAGGTACAGGGTACCAGCCCCAGCATTTT. This sequence encodes CASRGTGYQPQHF.

J is TRBJ2-2 and V is TRBV7-2; TRBD2 is a possible D gene (7 bases). Trimming left V 2 bases short and J 7 bases short, with 14 bases between. Germline values: CDR1 SGHTA, CDR2 FQGNSA. This CDR3 contains 15 residues. The chain's CDR3 is CASSLSGGGGGELFF. DNA of the CDR3: TGTGCCAGCAGCTTATCAGGCGGGGGCGGCGGGGAGCTGTTTTTT.

This chain links TRBV12-3 or TRBV12-4 with TRBJ1-2, with 7 nucleotides matching TRBD1. The CDR3 spans 13 residues. Germline trimming cut 4 bases from V and 6 bases from J; bases unmatched to any gene: 5. The CDR3 spells CASSSRQGHGYTF. The CDR3 nucleotides are TGTGCCAGCAGTTCCCGACAGGGACATGGCTACACCTTC.

This clone has a single count. The CDR3 is CASSFVPMTSGKETQYF. The CDR3 nucleotides read TGTGCCAGCAGCTTTGTTCCCATGACTAGCGGCAAAGAGACCCAGTACTTC. This rearrangement joins TRBV5-8 to TRBJ2-5, with 9 nucleotides matching TRBD2. The ends lost 2 bases at V and 3 bases at J; junction bases unmatched: 11. The CDR3 spans 17 residues. Germline V gene sequence: CDR1 SGHTS, CDR2 YDEGEE.

J is TRBJ1-1 and V is TRBV29-1; TRBD1 agrees at 8 bases. The length of the CDR3 is 13 residues. J lost 4 bases, V lost 7 bases, and 8 bases had no gene match. CDR1 and CDR2 (germline): SQVTM, ANQGSEA. The CDR3 DNA reads as TGCAGCGCTGACAGGGGAGGGATCACTGAAGCTTTCTTT. Its protein is CSADRGGITEAFF.

The J gene is TRBJ2-3, the V gene TRBV5-8; 8 bases are shared with TRBD2. Germline assignment: CDR1 SGHTS and CDR2 YDEGEE. CDR3 length: 17 residues. Unmatched junction bases numbered 14, after V lost 7 bases and J lost 1 base. CDR3 nucleotide sequence: TGTGCCAGCCCAAACAATCCCTTCGGGGGGGGCACAGATACGCAGTATTTT. Amino acid sequence: CASPNNPFGGGTDTQYF.

The chain combines TRBV6-5 with TRBJ2-7, with TRBD1 matching 12 bases. J lost 4 bases, V lost 6 bases, and 7 bases had no gene match. CDR3 length: 15 residues. CDR1 is MNHEY, CDR2 SVGAGI, per germline. CDR3: CASRPGTGGIYEQYV. The CDR3 DNA sequence: TGTGCCAGCAGGCCGGGGACAGGGGGCATATACGAGCAGTACGTC.

This chain joins TRBV5-5 and TRBJ2-3; D remains unclear. V was clipped by 6 bases and J by 6 bases, with 17 bases between them. CDR3 size: 14 residues. Germline CDR1 and CDR2: SGHKS and YYEKEE (reference sequence). The CDR3 loop is CASMILLGRDTQYF. The CDR3 DNA reads as TGTGCCAGCATGATTCTCCTTGGTAGGGATACGCAGTATTTT.

The rearrangement joins TRBV7-3 to TRBJ2-1, with 11 bases matching TRBD2. With 8 bases clipped from V and 7 bases from J, the junction kept 7 bases outside the gene matches. This CDR3 has 14 amino acids. Germline loops: CDR1 SGHTA, CDR2 FQGTGA. The CDR3 here is CASGIAGGTNEQFF. CDR3 DNA: TGTGCCAGCGGCATAGCGGGGGGGACAAATGAGCAGTTCTTC. The whole variable domain, remainder taken from reference TRBV7-3 and TRBJ2-1, is GAGVSQTPSNKVTEKGKYVELRCDPISGHTALYWYRQSLGQGPEFLIYFQGTGAADDSGLPNDRFFAVRPEGSVSTLKIQRTERGDSAVYLCASGIAGGTNEQFFGPGTRLTVL.

The chain joins TRBV6-6 to TRBJ1-3; D uncertain. The CDR3 covers 13 residues. V was cut by 2 bases and J by 0 bases, with 2 bases left in between. Per the germline V gene, CDR1 is MNHNY and CDR2 is SVGAGI (reference sequence). This CDR3 reads CASSYSSGNTIYF. The CDR3 DNA reads as TGTGCCAGCAGTTACAGCTCTGGAAACACCATATATTTT.

Only a few counts were recorded for this clone. The chain recombines TRBV27 with TRBJ1-5; D not certain. V lost 6 bases, J lost 9 bases, and 21 bases lay in between. The germline V gene encodes CDR1 MNHEY and CDR2 SMNVEV (reference sequence). CDR3 length: 15 residues. The CDR3 here is CASSLIMGGTRPQHF. In nucleotides, the CDR3 is TGTGCCAGCAGCCTGATTATGGGCGGTACGCGGCCCCAGCATTTT.

J is TRBJ2-5 and V is TRBV5-1; 11 nucleotides match TRBD2. This CDR3 has 14 amino acids. Germline CDR1 is SGHRS and CDR2 is YFSETQ. With 4 bases clipped from V and 3 bases from J, the junction kept 2 bases outside the gene matches. CDR3 nucleotides: TGCGCCAGCAGCCAGGGACTAGCGGAAGAGACCCAGTACTTC. It codes for CASSQGLAEETQYF. Full variable domain (remainder filled in from reference TRBV5-1 and TRBJ2-5): KAGVTQTPRYLIKTRGQQVTLSCSPISGHRSVSWYQQTPGQGLQFLFEYFSETQRNKGNFPGRFSGRQFSNSRSEMNVSTLELGDSALYLCASSQGLAEETQYFGPGTRLLVL.

The chain has TRBV6-4 and TRBJ2-5; possibly TRBD2 for D (5 bases). This CDR3 is 13 amino acids long. Germline-derived CDR1 and CDR2 are MRHNA and SNTAGT. The germline V and J ends were trimmed by 4 bases and 5 bases, with 11 bases remaining between them. The CDR3 here is CASSAGPGETQYF. CDR3 DNA: TGTGCCAGCAGTGCAGGCCCGGGGGAGACCCAGTACTTC.

This sequence joins TRBV18 and TRBJ2-3; D perhaps matches TRBD1 (6 bases). There are 15 residues in the CDR3. Trimming took off 4 bases at V and 4 bases at J, with 15 bases between the two ends. CDR1 KGHSH and CDR2 LQKENI come from the germline V gene. CDR3 in amino acids: CASSRATGFSDTQYF. The CDR3 nucleotides are TGTGCCAGCTCACGGGCAACAGGGTTTTCAGATACGCAGTATTTT.

CDR3 loop: CASTRDFTDTQYF. DNA for the CDR3: TGTGCCAGCACCAGAGACTTCACAGATACGCAGTATTTT. The V call is TRBV5-6, the J call TRBJ2-3; D gene ambiguous. V shed 6 bases and J shed 2 bases, with 10 bases lying between them. CDR1 and CDR2 (germline): SGHDT, YYEEEE. This CDR3 has 13 residues.

The chain joins TRBV5-1 to TRBJ1-1; tentatively, D is TRBD1 (5 bases). Germline CDR1 SGHRS, CDR2 YFSETQ. Trimming took off 3 bases at V and 4 bases at J, with 13 bases between the two ends. The CDR3 loop spans 14 amino acids. The CDR3 sequence: CASSSTGMSTEAFF. DNA of the CDR3: TGCGCCAGCAGCTCAACAGGAATGAGCACTGAAGCTTTCTTT.

The chain couples TRBV7-8 to TRBJ1-3, with D unresolved. The V end lost 5 bases, the J end lost 0 bases, and 8 bases lay between the germline ends. Germline CDR1 and CDR2: SGHVS and FQNEAQ. The CDR3 has 14 residues. The CDR3, as DNA: TGTGCCAGCAGCGTACCGGTCTCTGGAAACACCATATATTTT. Residues: CASSVPVSGNTIYF.

The rearrangement joins TRBV10-3 to TRBJ2-5; weak D call: TRBD1 (6 bases). Germline CDR1 is ENHRY and CDR2 is SYGVKD. This CDR3 is built from 14 residues. The V and J ends lost 6 bases and 0 bases respectively, with 11 bases between them. DNA of the CDR3: TGTGCCATCAGCCTACAGGGAAACCAAGAGACCCAGTACTTC. Encoded protein: CAISLQGNQETQYF.

The rearrangement joins TRBV6-6 to TRBJ1-2, with 8 bases fitting TRBD1. CDR1 and CDR2 (germline): MNHNY, SVGAGI (reference sequence). The trim removed 2 bases at V and 4 bases at J, leaving 3 bases unmatched. The length of the CDR3 is 14 residues. The CDR3 loop is CASSYGTGPYGYTF. The CDR3 DNA is TGTGCCAGCAGTTACGGGACAGGCCCCTATGGCTACACCTTC.

The chain couples TRBV7-9 to TRBJ2-4, with D tentatively TRBD1 (5 bases). Germline V lookup: CDR1 SEHNR, CDR2 FQNEAQ (reference sequence). Trimming took 5 bases from V and 6 from J, leaving 5 bases between them. CDR3 length: 11 amino acids. CDR3 DNA: TGTGCCAGCAGCGGGGCAAACATTCAGTACTTC. Protein: CASSGANIQYF.